This T cell receptor beta chain was profiled in a study of T cell changes during pregnancy in multiple sclerosis. V was shortened by 5 bases and J by 9 bases, with 25 bases between the two germline ends. CDR1 is SQVTM and CDR2 is ANQGSEA in the germline V gene. CDR3 length equals 15 residues. The protocol was immunoSEQ multiplex PCR, while the TCRdb copy is restricted to in-frame clones and leaves out a portion. There are about 97,000 clones in the sample; about nine tenths occur only once, and approximately 0.8% lies in the top ten. This TCR was recovered from a female donor in good health, enrolled as a control in a pregnancy study. This chain connects TRBV29-1 to TRBJ1-2; D might be TRBD1 (6 bases). The sample in question was peripheral blood, obtained in the second trimester of pregnancy. CDR3 protein: CSVSPTGQGTARYTF. CDR3 bases: TGCAGCGTTTCACCTACGGGACAAGGGACCGCCCGCTACACCTTC.